The T cell receptor (beta chain) under discussion was sequenced for a study of cytomegalovirus exposure and HLA in healthy donors. General study results and limits: The authors later found most CMV-associated TCR beta chains appeared HLA-restricted. Earlier results showed most TCR beta V segments being productive about 87% or about 30% of the time. In a later analysis, several top co-occurrence clusters appeared linked to parvovirus B19, influenza, CMV and Epstein-Barr virus. Analyses of presence and absence presupposed an approximately uniform sequencing depth across donors.

On this clone: Its antigen is not identified. One junction end disagrees with the germline gene, perhaps due to a read error.

The PCR made use of 60 Vbeta and 13 Jbeta primers. Measured with immunoSEQ multiplex PCR; TCRdb has only the in-frame clones, and not every one. Of approximately 160,000 clones listed, 84% were seen once; the top ten hold around 0.41%. The specimen sequenced was PBMCs. The clonotype originates from a boy aged 2 to 10 in good health and CMV-seronegative.

In nucleotides, the CDR3 is TGTGCCAGCAGTGACAGGTTCATGAACACTGGAGCTTTCTTT. Translated, it gives CASSDRFMNTGAFF. V and J are TRBV6-1 and TRBJ1-1; D gene unclear. The V gene's germline CDR1 is MNHNS and CDR2 SASEGT. The CDR3 has 14 amino acids.